This T cell receptor (beta chain) was retrieved from a study of T cells in Graves' hyperthyroidism and ophthalmopathy. Whole-study results and caveats: Most expanded thyroid clonotypes above 0.001 recurred in blood.

Amplification yielded TCR beta CDR3 regions, with RNA transcripts as the source. TCR CDR3 regions were first amplified by RT-PCR with HTBI primers. A single record per CDR3 protein comes from TCRdb applying MiXCR to the multiplex PCR reads. The sample yields hundreds of thousands of distinct CDR3 sequences, under 45% seen once. Investigators excluded patients with uncontrolled infection, other autoimmune disease, pregnancy or lactation. The PBMCs were sourced from fresh peripheral blood (approximately 9 ml). The CDR3 contains 13 residues. Germline-derived CDR1 and CDR2 are LNHDA and SQIVND (reference sequence). V lost 5 bases and J lost 4, with 11 bases in between. Concerning this clonotype: Its specificity is unknown.

V gene TRBV19 combines with J gene TRBJ1-2, with a weak D call TRBD1 (5 bases). The TCR sequence derives from a woman aged 40 to 49 with Graves' hyperthyroidism. Source material: blood. The CDR3 protein is CASSGRGTYGYTF. The CDR3 DNA follows: TGTGCCAGTAGTGGACGGGGGACCTATGGCTACACCTTC.